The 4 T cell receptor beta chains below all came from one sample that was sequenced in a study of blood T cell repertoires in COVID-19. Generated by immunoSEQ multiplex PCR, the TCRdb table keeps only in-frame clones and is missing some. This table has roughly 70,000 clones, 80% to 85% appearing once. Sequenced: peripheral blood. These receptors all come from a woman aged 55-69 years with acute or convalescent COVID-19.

The CDR3 loop reads CASRPRPLSNTEAFF. Here the CDR3 DNA reads TGCGCCAGCAGACCTAGACCCCTTAGCAACACTGAAGCTTTCTTT. This chain connects TRBV5-1 to TRBJ1-1; D is ambiguous. Trimming shortened V by 5 bases and J by 2 bases, and 16 bases separated the two germline ends. The CDR3 has 15 residues. Germline values: CDR1 SGHRS, CDR2 YFSETQ.

This CDR3 is CASSANPGQIYEQYF. The CDR3, as DNA: TGTGCCAGCAGCGCCAATCCGGGACAGATCTACGAGCAGTACTTC. The J gene is TRBJ2-7, the V gene TRBV9; 7 bases match TRBD1. Germline CDR1 and CDR2: SGDLS and YYNGEE. CDR3 length equals 15 residues. V shed 3 bases and J 3 bases; nucleotides not matched to a gene: 9.

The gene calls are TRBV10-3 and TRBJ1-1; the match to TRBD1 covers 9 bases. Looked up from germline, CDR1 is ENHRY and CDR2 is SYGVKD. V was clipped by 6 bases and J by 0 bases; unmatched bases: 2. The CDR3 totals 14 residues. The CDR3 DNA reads TGTGCCATCAGAGGGACAGGGCTGAACACTGAAGCTTTCTTT. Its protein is CAIRGTGLNTEAFF.

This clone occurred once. The CDR3 spells CASSQTGDNEQFF. The CDR3 DNA reads as TGTGCCAGCAGCCAGACAGGGGACAATGAGCAGTTCTTC. The genes are TRBV5-6 and TRBJ2-1; 8 nucleotides match TRBD1. Germline loops: CDR1 SGHDT, CDR2 YYEEEE. The CDR3 is 13 residues long. J gave up 5 bases and V 4 bases, and 2 bases lay outside the gene matches.